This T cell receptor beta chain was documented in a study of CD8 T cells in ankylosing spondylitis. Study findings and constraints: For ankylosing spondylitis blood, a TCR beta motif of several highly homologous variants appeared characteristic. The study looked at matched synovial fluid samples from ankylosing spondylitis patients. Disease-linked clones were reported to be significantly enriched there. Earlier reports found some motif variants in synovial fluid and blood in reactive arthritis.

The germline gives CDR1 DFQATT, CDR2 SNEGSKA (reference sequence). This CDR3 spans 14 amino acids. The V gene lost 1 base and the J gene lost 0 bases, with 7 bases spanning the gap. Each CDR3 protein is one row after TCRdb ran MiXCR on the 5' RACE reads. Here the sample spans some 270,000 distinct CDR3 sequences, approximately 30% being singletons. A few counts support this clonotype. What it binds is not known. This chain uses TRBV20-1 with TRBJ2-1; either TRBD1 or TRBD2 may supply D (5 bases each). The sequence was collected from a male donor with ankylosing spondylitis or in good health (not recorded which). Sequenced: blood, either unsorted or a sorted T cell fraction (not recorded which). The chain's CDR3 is CSARGGGSYNEQFF. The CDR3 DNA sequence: TGCAGTGCTAGAGGTGGGGGCTCCTACAATGAGCAGTTCTTC.